This paragraph covers one TCR beta chain sequence. No antigen is known for it. Using unique molecular identifiers, the investigators prepared the TCRbeta library. TCRdb fed the PCR reads into MiXCR, producing one record per CDR3 protein. The sample lists 670,000 or so distinct CDR3 sequences; 13% were seen once. This specimen comes from a study of T-cell reconstitution after alpha-beta-depleted transplantation in children. Per the germline V gene, CDR1 is GTSNPN and CDR2 is SVGIG (reference sequence). The CDR3 length is 13 residues. Trimming shortened V by 7 bases and J by 0 bases, and 9 bases separated the two germline ends. Findings and caveats of the study: T-cell numbers and diversity one year post-transplant derived largely from freshly generated T cells.

The chain recombines TRBV30 with TRBJ2-2; D may be TRBD1 or TRBD2 (5 bases each). The source material was PBMCs, sampled before TCRalphabeta/CD19-depleted stem cell transplant. The clonotype comes from a girl aged 2 to 10 with congenital amegakaryocytic thrombocytopenia, due to receive a stem cell transplant. CDR3 residues: CAFQGPNTGELFF. CDR3 sequence (DNA): TGTGCCTTTCAGGGACCGAACACCGGGGAGCTGTTTTTT.